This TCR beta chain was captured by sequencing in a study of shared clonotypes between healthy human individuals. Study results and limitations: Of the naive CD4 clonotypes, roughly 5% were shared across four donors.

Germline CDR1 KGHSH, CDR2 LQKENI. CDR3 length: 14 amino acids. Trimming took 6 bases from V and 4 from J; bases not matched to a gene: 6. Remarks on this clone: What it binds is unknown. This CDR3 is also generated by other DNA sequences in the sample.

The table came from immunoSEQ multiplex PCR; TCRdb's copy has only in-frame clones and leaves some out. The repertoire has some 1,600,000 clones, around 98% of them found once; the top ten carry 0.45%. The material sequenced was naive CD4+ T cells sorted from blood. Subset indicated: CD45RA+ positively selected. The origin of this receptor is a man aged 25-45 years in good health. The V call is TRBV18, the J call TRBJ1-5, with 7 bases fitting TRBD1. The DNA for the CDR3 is TGTGCCAGCTCCCCTCTACAGGGGAATCAGCCCCAGCATTTT. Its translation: CASSPLQGNQPQHF.